The 28 T cell receptor beta chains below were found in one sample sequenced in a study of cytomegalovirus exposure and HLA in healthy donors (dated by TCRdb to the late 2010s). Libraries were built with the immunoSEQ multiplex PCR assay. For the multiplex PCR, a mixture combining 60 forward primers for TCR Vbeta segments and 13 reverse primers for TCR Jbeta segments was used. The table comes from immuneACCESS by way of TCRdb, which keeps in-frame sequences with V and J called. Part of the clones is missing from these tables; in studies checked, under half for an unresolved V gene and the rest for unknown reasons. For this sample the table gives fewer than 200,000 clones, of which around 81% were detected only once. Around 6% of the sample belongs to the ten largest clones. The sequenced sample was PBMCs. These receptor sequences come from a man between 35 and 55 years old in good health and CMV-seronegative.

The rearrangement joins TRBV10-3 to TRBJ2-3; D remains ambiguous. Per germline, CDR1 ENHRY and CDR2 SYGVKD. The CDR3 covers 14 residues. V shed 5 bases and J shed 0 bases, with 9 bases lying between them. DNA of the CDR3: TGTGCCATCAGTCAAGCTCGAAGCACAGATACGCAGTATTTT. Protein: CAISQARSTDTQYF.

V gene TRBV29-1 combines with J gene TRBJ1-1, with 7 bases that match TRBD1. Per the germline V gene, CDR1 is SQVTM and CDR2 is ANQGSEA. The length of the CDR3 is 12 residues. The trim removed 7 bases at V and 6 bases at J, leaving 8 bases unmatched. The CDR3 protein is CSALDRASEAFF. The DNA for the CDR3 is TGCAGCGCTCTCGACAGGGCCTCTGAAGCTTTCTTT.

The J gene is TRBJ2-5, the V gene TRBV7-7; maybe TRBD2 (7 bases). CDR1 and CDR2 from the germline V gene are SSHAT and FNYEAQ (reference sequence). The CDR3 contains 16 residues. Trimming removed 5 bases from V and 4 bases from J, with 20 bases in between. The DNA of the CDR3 is TGTGCCAGCAGCCCCCGAGGGGGGGGCTTCGTAGAGACCCAGTACTTC. Residues: CASSPRGGGFVETQYF. Combining the CDR3 with reference TRBV7-7 and TRBJ2-5 gives the whole variable domain GAGVSQSPRYKVTKRGQDVTLRCDPISSHATLYWYQQALGQGPEFLTYFNYEAQPDKSGLPSDRFSAERPEGSISTLTIQRTEQRDSAMYRCASSPRGGGFVETQYFGPGTRLLVL.

The genes are TRBV7-3 and TRBJ2-1; no firm D call. Germline assignment: CDR1 SGHTA and CDR2 FQGTGA. CDR3 length equals 12 residues. V was trimmed by 5 bases and J by 9 bases, leaving 11 bases between them. The CDR3 sequence is CASSNIGGEQFF. The CDR3, as DNA: TGTGCCAGCAGCAATATCGGCGGTGAGCAGTTCTTC.

This clone was detected only once. CDR3 sequence reads: CATSTDFSKNTEAFF. The CDR3 DNA sequence: TGTGCCACCAGCACGGACTTCAGCAAGAACACTGAAGCTTTCTTT. The chain uses TRBV15 and TRBJ1-1; D gene uncertain. Germline assignment: CDR1 LNHNV and CDR2 YYDKDF (reference sequence). The CDR3 covers 15 residues. Trimming removed 4 bases at V and 1 base at J, with 13 bases between.

The rearrangement uses TRBV9 and TRBJ2-1; TRBD1 agrees at 7 bases. In germline, CDR1 is SGDLS, CDR2 YYNGEE. The CDR3 has 14 amino acids. The ends lost 4 bases at V and 4 bases at J; junction bases unmatched: 5. CDR3 region: CASSFRQGYNEQFF. The DNA for the CDR3 is TGTGCCAGCAGCTTTCGACAGGGATACAATGAGCAGTTCTTC.

The chain recombines TRBV7-6 with TRBJ1-1; no reliable D call. Germline loops: CDR1 SGHVS, CDR2 FNYEAQ. The CDR3 length is 17 residues. The ends were cut back, 5 bases at V and 1 base at J, with 20 bases in the middle. CDR3 region: CASSPTHPSVTNTEAFF. DNA for the CDR3: TGTGCCAGCAGCCCAACTCACCCCAGCGTAACGAACACTGAAGCTTTCTTT.

This clone has a single count. The rearrangement joins TRBV7-2 to TRBJ2-7; unclear D gene. The CDR3 length is 14 residues. Trimming left V 5 bases short and J 1 base short, with 12 bases between. Germline V gene data show CDR1 as SGHTA and CDR2 as FQGNSA. CDR3 sequence: CASSSRSISYEQYF. In DNA form, the CDR3 reads TGTGCCAGCAGCAGCCGGAGTATTTCCTACGAGCAGTACTTC.

The J gene is TRBJ1-1, the V gene TRBV6-5; 7 bases align to TRBD1. In germline, CDR1 is MNHEY, CDR2 SVGAGI. V was clipped by 7 bases and J by 6 bases; unmatched bases: 2. There are 11 residues in the CDR3. In DNA form, the CDR3 reads TGTGCCAGCAACAGGGGATCTGAAGCTTTCTTT. Translated: CASNRGSEAFF.

The chain employs TRBV5-4 and TRBJ2-5; 7 positions agree with TRBD1. J was trimmed by 2 bases and V by 2 bases; bases with no gene match: 3. Looked up from germline, CDR1 is SGHNT and CDR2 is YYREEE (reference sequence). The CDR3 is 14 amino acids. The CDR3 spells CASSLPGQQETQYF. CDR3 DNA sequence: TGTGCCAGCAGCTTACCGGGACAGCAAGAGACCCAGTACTTC.

The DNA of the CDR3 is TGTGCCAGCGGGGACCAGGGGGATGTCTACGAGCAGTACTTC. This translates into CASGDQGDVYEQYF. The genes are TRBV13 and TRBJ2-7; the match to TRBD1 covers 7 bases. V lost 8 bases, J lost 3 bases, and 10 bases stayed unmatched. This CDR3 region has 14 residues. Germline loops: CDR1 PRHDT, CDR2 FYEKMQ (reference sequence). Looking up the rest from reference TRBV13 and TRBJ2-7 gives the full variable domain: AAGVIQSPRHLIKEKRETATLKCYPIPRHDTVYWYQQGPGQDPQFLISFYEKMQSDKGSIPDRFSAQQFSDYHSELNMSSLELGDSALYFCASGDQGDVYEQYFGPGTRLTVT.

V gene TRBV7-2 combines with J gene TRBJ2-7; TRBD1 matches 7 bases. Per germline, CDR1 SGHTA and CDR2 FQGNSA. V gave up 5 bases and J gave up 3 bases; unmatched junction bases: 4. The CDR3 sequence is 13 residues long. The CDR3 protein is CASSRRDSYEQYF. The DNA of the CDR3 is TGTGCCAGCAGCCGACGGGACAGCTACGAGCAGTACTTC.

In DNA form, the CDR3 reads TGTGCCATCAAGAAGACTAGCGGGGAAGAGACCCAGTACTTC. Translating it yields CAIKKTSGEETQYF. The gene calls are TRBV10-3 and TRBJ2-5; 11 bases match TRBD2. The trim removed 7 bases at V and 3 bases at J, leaving 4 bases unmatched. Germline V gene lookup returns CDR1 ENHRY and CDR2 SYGVKD. The CDR3 totals 14 residues.

This rearrangement joins TRBV10-3 to TRBJ2-3; a weak D match, TRBD2 (7 bases). CDR3 length: 14 residues. Between the trimmed V and J ends, which lost 6 bases and 10 bases, there was a span of 20 bases. Germline V gene lookup returns CDR1 ENHRY and CDR2 SYGVKD. The CDR3 DNA reads as TGTGCCATCAGGCCGGGACTACCAAGGGGGGCGCAGTATTTT. This codes for CAIRPGLPRGAQYF.

The rearrangement joins TRBV5-1 to TRBJ2-7; D possibly corresponds to TRBD2 (5 bases). Germline CDR1 and CDR2: SGHRS and YFSETQ. The germline V and J ends were trimmed by 7 bases and 3 bases, with 17 bases remaining between them. The CDR3 length is 14 residues. CDR3 loop: CASYPGNRDYEQYF. The CDR3 nucleotides read TGCGCCAGCTACCCCGGGAACCGGGACTACGAGCAGTACTTC.

CDR3 loop: CASSSGTGGVGQYF. As DNA, the CDR3 is TGTGCCAGCAGCTCCGGGACAGGGGGGGTGGGGCAGTACTTC. The chain recombines TRBV11-2 with TRBJ2-7; TRBD1 matches 11 bases. Germline CDR1 is SGHAT and CDR2 is FQNNGV. After removal of 4 bases from V and 9 bases from J, the junction contained 8 bases not matched to a gene. This CDR3 contains 14 residues. Full variable domain (rest looked up from reference TRBV11-2 and TRBJ2-7): EAGVAQSPRYKIIEKRQSVAFWCNPISGHATLYWYQQILGQGPKLLIQFQNNGVVDDSQLPKDRFSAERLKGVDSTLKIQPAKLEDSAVYLCASSSGTGGVGQYFGPGTRLTVT.

The rearrangement links TRBV4-3 to TRBJ2-5; TRBD1 matches at 7 bases. TRBJ2-7 explains the end of the DNA better; the J call may be wrong. The germline gives CDR1 LGHNA, CDR2 YSLEER. The CDR3 sequence is 17 residues long. The CDR3 here is CASSLWTGPTGSYEQYF. CDR3 sequence (DNA): TGCGCCAGCAGCCTTTGGACAGGCCCTACTGGGTCCTACGAGCAGTACTTC.

The chain uses TRBV7-2 and TRBJ2-5; a possible D gene is TRBD2 (6 bases). The J call may be in error: the DNA end matches TRBJ2-7 better. Germline CDR1 reads SGHTA; CDR2 reads FQGNSA. The CDR3 is 15 amino acids. CDR3 protein: CASSPWEASSYEQYF. DNA for the CDR3: TGTGCCAGCAGCCCCTGGGAGGCCAGCTCCTACGAGCAGTACTTC.

The V and J genes are TRBV5-1 and TRBJ2-6; 8 positions agree with TRBD1. This CDR3 is built from 17 residues. Losses at the gene ends were 6 bases for V and 2 bases for J; bases not matched to a gene: 10. CDR1 SGHRS and CDR2 YFSETQ come from the germline V gene. The CDR3 DNA sequence: TGCGCCAGCACGACTGGGACAGGCGTAACTGGGGCCAACGTCCTGACTTTC. Residues: CASTTGTGVTGANVLTF. Looking up the rest from reference TRBV5-1 and TRBJ2-6 gives the full variable domain: KAGVTQTPRYLIKTRGQQVTLSCSPISGHRSVSWYQQTPGQGLQFLFEYFSETQRNKGNFPGRFSGRQFSNSRSEMNVSTLELGDSALYLCASTTGTGVTGANVLTFGAGSRLTVL.

The rearrangement uses TRBV9 and TRBJ2-5, with TRBD2 matching 10 bases. The germline CDR1 and CDR2 sequences are SGDLS and YYNGEE. The CDR3 spans 16 residues. J was trimmed by 5 bases and V by 4 bases; bases with no gene match: 11. The DNA for the CDR3 is TGTGCCAGCAGCCCCGGGGGAGCGGGGGGGTGGGAGACCCAGTACTTC. Encoded protein: CASSPGGAGGWETQYF.

This chain joins TRBV2 and TRBJ2-7; 7 bases align to TRBD2. V shed 11 bases, J shed 5 bases, and the junction held 12 bases outside the gene matches. Germline values: CDR1 SNHLY, CDR2 FYNNEI. The CDR3 is made up of 13 amino acids. For the CDR3, the DNA is TGTGCCTGTCGGGAGGACCACCCCCACGAGCAGTACTTC. Translation: CACREDHPHEQYF.

CDR3 loop: CASSTPGQAAHDEQYF. CDR3 DNA: TGTGCCAGTAGTACCCCTGGACAGGCCGCTCACGACGAGCAGTACTTC. V gene TRBV19 combines with J gene TRBJ2-7; TRBD1 aligns across 7 bases. CDR3 size: 16 residues. Germline-derived CDR1 and CDR2 are LNHDA and SQIVND (reference sequence). With V trimmed by 4 bases and J by 5 bases, 14 bases remained unmatched.

V usage is TRBV7-3 and J usage is TRBJ2-5; weak D call: TRBD1 (6 bases). Judging by the DNA end, TRBJ2-7 fits better; the J call may be wrong. Germline assignment: CDR1 SGHTA and CDR2 FQGTGA. The CDR3 extends over 14 amino acids. The CDR3 spells CASSRGDTVDEQYF. The CDR3 DNA sequence: TGTGCCAGCAGTCGAGGGGACACGGTAGACGAGCAGTACTTC.

The chain joins TRBV7-2 to TRBJ2-5; 8 nucleotides line up with TRBD2. The germline gives CDR1 SGHTA, CDR2 FQGNSA. CDR3 length: 15 residues. V was pared by 1 base and J by 5 bases, with 6 bases of the junction left unmatched. CDR3 protein: CASSLVGGRRETQYF. CDR3 DNA sequence: TGTGCCAGCAGCTTAGTAGGCGGGAGGAGGGAGACCCAGTACTTC.

The chain recombines TRBV5-6 with TRBJ2-3; 12 bases match TRBD2. The germline V gene has CDR1 SGHDT and CDR2 YYEEEE. There are 15 residues in the CDR3. Germline trimming cut 7 bases from V and 1 base from J; bases unmatched to any gene: 4. The CDR3 DNA reads as TGTGCCAGCGCTAGCGGGGGGGCCGGCACAGATACGCAGTATTTT. This sequence encodes CASASGGAGTDTQYF. Full variable domain (remainder filled in from reference TRBV5-6 and TRBJ2-3): DAGVTQSPTHLIKTRGQQVTLRCSPKSGHDTVSWYQQALGQGPQFIFQYYEEEERQRGNFPDRFSGHQFPNYSSELNVNALLLGDSALYLCASASGGAGTDTQYFGPGTRLTVL.

The chain joins TRBV7-2 to TRBJ1-1; no clear D gene. The CDR3 spans 14 residues. Germline V gene sequence: CDR1 SGHTA, CDR2 FQGNSA. Trimming removed 3 bases at V and 8 bases at J, with 16 bases between. This CDR3 is CASSFEIPRREAFF. The CDR3 DNA reads TGTGCCAGCAGCTTTGAGATACCCAGGAGGGAAGCTTTCTTT.

This chain joins TRBV7-6 and TRBJ1-1, with a possible D match to TRBD1 (5 bases). V was clipped by 2 bases and J by 3 bases, with 13 bases between them. Per the germline V gene, CDR1 is SGHVS and CDR2 is FNYEAQ. The CDR3 totals 15 residues. The CDR3, as DNA: TGTGCCAGCAGCTTAAGCCAGGGAGGTGACACTGAAGCTTTCTTT. Its translation is CASSLSQGGDTEAFF. The complete variable domain, with remaining parts taken from reference TRBV7-6 and TRBJ1-1, reads GAGVSQSPRYKVTKRGQDVALRCDPISGHVSLYWYRQALGQGPEFLTYFNYEAQQDKSGLPNDRFSAERPEGSISTLTIQRTEQRDSAMYRCASSLSQGGDTEAFFGQGTRLTVV.

The V and J genes are TRBV6-1 and TRBJ2-7, with D tentatively TRBD2 (5 bases). This CDR3 has 15 amino acids. Germline V gives CDR1 MNHNS, CDR2 SASEGT. V lost 2 bases and J lost 2, with 13 bases in between. The DNA for the CDR3 is TGTGCCAGCAGTGAAAGTGGTCTAGCTGCCTACGAGCAGTACTTC. It yields the protein CASSESGLAAYEQYF.